The 15 T cell receptor beta chains in this list originate from one sample, sequenced in a study of Ad26.COV2.S vaccination and SARS-CoV-2 variants. Documented treatment: some 19 received Ad26.COV2.S at low or high dose, single or two shots; about 5 received placebo; per-sample allocation not given. Specimens were obtained on day 63 following the first vaccine or placebo injection. This table comes from immunoSEQ multiplex PCR, and its TCRdb copy is limited to in-frame clones, with some not included. The profile shows roughly 350,000 clones, 65% to 90% of them singletons. The sequenced sample was peripheral blood, obtained in a trial of Ad26.COV2.S vaccine versus placebo. Receptors originate from a person between 18 and 60 years old who received the Ad26.COV2.S COVID-19 vaccine or a placebo.

This chain connects TRBV5-4 to TRBJ1-5; the D gene is possibly TRBD1 (5 bases). The ends were cut back, 0 bases at V and 4 bases at J, with 14 bases in the middle. Looked up from germline, CDR1 is SGHNT and CDR2 is YYREEE (reference sequence). The CDR3 is 16 amino acids. This chain's CDR3 is CASSLGGGTANQPQHF. CDR3 coding DNA: TGTGCCAGCAGCTTGGGGGGGGGAACAGCAAATCAGCCCCAGCATTTT. Full variable domain (remainder filled in from reference TRBV5-4 and TRBJ1-5): ETGVTQSPTHLIKTRGQQVTLRCSSQSGHNTVSWYQQALGQGPQFIFQYYREEENGRGNFPPRFSGLQFPNYSSELNVNALELDDSALYLCASSLGGGTANQPQHFGDGTRLSIL.

The DNA for the CDR3 is TGCGCCAGCAGCCTAACGTCGACAGGGTTCTCCTACGAGCAGTACTTC. Its translation: CASSLTSTGFSYEQYF. The rearrangement uses TRBV5-1 and TRBJ2-7, with 7 bases that match TRBD1. Losses at the gene ends were 4 bases for V and 0 bases for J; bases not matched to a gene: 10. The CDR3 is 16 amino acids. Germline CDR1 reads SGHRS; CDR2 reads YFSETQ.

The chain recombines TRBV18 with TRBJ2-7; weak D call: TRBD1 (5 bases). CDR3 size: 14 residues. CDR1 is KGHSH, CDR2 LQKENI, per germline. Trimming pared 3 bases from V and 6 bases from J, leaving 15 bases between. The CDR3 DNA is TGTGCCAGCTCACCGACAGATTATCTGGGCGAGCAGTACTTC. Amino acid sequence: CASSPTDYLGEQYF.

This chain uses TRBV7-8 with TRBJ2-5; 9 nucleotides align to TRBD1. The V segment lost 3 bases and the J segment 1 base; nucleotides outside the gene matches: 3. Germline-derived CDR1 and CDR2 are SGHVS and FQNEAQ. CDR3 length: 15 residues. The CDR3 is CASSLDRGPQETQYF. The CDR3 DNA reads TGTGCCAGCAGCTTGGACAGGGGTCCCCAAGAGACCCAGTACTTC.

The chain uses TRBV6-4 and TRBJ1-2; D is possibly TRBD1 (5 bases). The CDR3 sequence is 13 residues long. Per the germline V gene, CDR1 is MRHNA and CDR2 is SNTAGT. The V and J ends lost 0 bases and 8 bases respectively, with 10 bases between them. The CDR3 loop is CASSDSQGGGYTF. The CDR3 DNA is TGTGCCAGCAGTGACTCTCAGGGCGGCGGCTACACCTTC.

This chain joins TRBV5-5 and TRBJ2-2; TRBD1 is a possible D gene (6 bases). The V and J ends lost 4 bases and 4 bases respectively, with 17 bases between them. The CDR3 runs to 16 residues. CDR1 is SGHKS and CDR2 is YYEKEE in the germline V gene (reference sequence). CDR3: CASSRQQGRGTGELFF. The CDR3 DNA follows: TGTGCCAGCAGCCGGCAACAGGGACGGGGCACCGGGGAGCTGTTTTTT.

J is TRBJ1-2 and V is TRBV14, with D possibly TRBD1 on 5 matching bases. Germline CDR1 and CDR2: SGHDN and FVKESK. This CDR3 has 15 residues. V gave up 4 bases and J gave up 4 bases, with 16 bases separating them. CDR3 amino acids: CASSLGRGAAYGYTF. The DNA for the CDR3 is TGTGCCAGCAGCCTAGGGCGTGGGGCAGCCTATGGCTACACCTTC.

The chain joins TRBV7-2 to TRBJ1-2, with 9 bases aligning to TRBD1. The CDR3 is 16 amino acids. After removal of 1 base from V and 4 bases from J, the junction contained 7 bases not matched to a gene. In germline, CDR1 is SGHTA, CDR2 FQGNSA. CDR3 residues: CASSLGGTGFFYGYTF. Written as DNA, the CDR3 is TGTGCCAGCAGCTTAGGAGGGACAGGGTTTTTCTATGGCTACACCTTC.

The chain has TRBV21-1 and TRBJ1-6. TRBV21-1 is a pseudogene locus. The length of the CDR3 is 17 residues. DNA for the CDR3: TGTGCCAGCAGCGCGAAACTAGGAGAGACAGTGAATTCACCCCTCCACTTT. Translation gives CASSAKLGETVNSPLHF.

V gene TRBV28 combines with J gene TRBJ2-1; 8 nucleotides line up with TRBD1. Germline trimming cut 8 bases from V and 4 bases from J; bases unmatched to any gene: 10. CDR3 length equals 15 residues. Germline V gives CDR1 MDHEN, CDR2 SYDVKM. The CDR3 nucleotides are TGTGCCAGCGGATTTGGACAGGGAGGATACAATGAGCAGTTCTTC. This codes for CASGFGQGGYNEQFF.

J is TRBJ1-5 and V is TRBV23-1, with TRBD1 identical over 8 bases. TRBV23-1 has ORF status, its function being uncertain. Unmatched junction bases numbered 10, after V lost 8 bases and J lost 7 bases. The CDR3 covers 14 residues. The CDR3 sequence: CASGRGPLEQPQHF. In DNA form, the CDR3 reads TGCGCCAGCGGCAGGGGGCCCCTGGAACAGCCCCAGCATTTT.

The V and J genes are TRBV18 and TRBJ2-1, with 8 bases identical to TRBD2. Germline V gene data show CDR1 as KGHSH and CDR2 as LQKENI. With 1 base clipped from V and 6 bases from J, the junction kept 5 bases outside the gene matches. The CDR3 runs 15 residues. The CDR3 spells CASSPRGGGPNEQFF. Here the CDR3 DNA reads TGTGCCAGCTCACCACGGGGCGGGGGGCCCAATGAGCAGTTCTTC.

The CDR3 nucleotides are TGTGCCAGCAGTTACACCGAGCAGAATGAGCAGTTCTTC. Its translation: CASSYTEQNEQFF. The rearrangement uses TRBV6-5 and TRBJ2-1; D unresolved. CDR1 and CDR2 from the germline V gene are MNHEY and SVGAGI. The germline V and J ends were trimmed by 2 bases and 7 bases, with 9 bases remaining between them. This CDR3 has 13 amino acids.

This sequence joins TRBV20-1 and TRBJ1-4, with D unclear. CDR3 size: 14 residues. V lost 3 bases and J lost 8, with 16 bases in between. Germline CDR1 is DFQATT and CDR2 is SNEGSKA (reference sequence). The CDR3 nucleotides read TGCAGTGCTAGTCCCACAACGGCCGACGAAAAACTGTTTTTT. Protein product: CSASPTTADEKLFF.

The chain has TRBV7-9 and TRBJ2-1; tentatively, D is TRBD2 (6 bases). The CDR3 length is 16 residues. V gave up 5 bases and J gave up 7 bases, with 21 bases separating them. The germline V gene has CDR1 SEHNR and CDR2 FQNEAQ (reference sequence). CDR3 sequence: CASSRRDPGRGNEQFF. CDR3 DNA sequence: TGTGCCAGCAGCCGCCGGGACCCGGGTCGGGGGAATGAGCAGTTCTTC.